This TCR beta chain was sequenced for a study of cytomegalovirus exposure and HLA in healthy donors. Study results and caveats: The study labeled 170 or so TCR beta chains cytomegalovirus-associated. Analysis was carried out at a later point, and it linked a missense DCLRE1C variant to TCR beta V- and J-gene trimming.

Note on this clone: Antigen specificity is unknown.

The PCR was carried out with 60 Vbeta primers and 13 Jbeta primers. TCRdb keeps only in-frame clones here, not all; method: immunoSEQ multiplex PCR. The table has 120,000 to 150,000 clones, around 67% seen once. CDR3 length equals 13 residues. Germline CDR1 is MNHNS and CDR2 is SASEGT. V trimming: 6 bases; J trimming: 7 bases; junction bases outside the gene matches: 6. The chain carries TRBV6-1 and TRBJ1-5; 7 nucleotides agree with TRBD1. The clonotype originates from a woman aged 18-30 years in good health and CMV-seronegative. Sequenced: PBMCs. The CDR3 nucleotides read TGTGCCAGCAGGGAGACAGGGCGGCAGCCCCAGCATTTT. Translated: CASRETGRQPQHF.